This T cell receptor beta chain was sequenced for a study of cytomegalovirus exposure and HLA in healthy donors. Study outcomes and limitations: Approximately 160 TCR beta chains were listed as cytomegalovirus-associated. Analyses of presence and absence presupposed an approximately uniform sequencing depth across donors.

With 60 Vbeta and 13 Jbeta primers, the PCR was carried out. TCRdb's copy holds only in-frame clones and misses some; the assay was immunoSEQ multiplex PCR. Of around 150,000 clones listed, 50% to 75% are singletons. Turning to this clone: Its antigen remains unidentified. Other DNA sequences of this sample code for an identical CDR3.

The sequenced sample was PBMCs. The TCR originated in a woman aged 55-69 years in good health and CMV-seropositive.

For the CDR3, the DNA is TGTGCCAGCAGGGACAGGGGGTATGGCTACACCTTC. Its protein product is CASRDRGYGYTF. This sequence joins TRBV6-1 and TRBJ1-2; 10 bases match TRBD1. Trimming cost V 6 bases and J 5 bases; bases outside gene matches: 0. The germline CDR1 and CDR2 sequences are MNHNS and SASEGT. This CDR3 is built from 12 residues.